The rows below give T cell receptor beta chains drawn from one sample of a study of control samples from healthy donors and cancer patients. Repertoires were generated with immunoSEQ multiplex PCR, while TCRdb's copy carries only in-frame clones and drops some. This sample has 210,000 or so clones, with 91% found just once. The sample was blood. These TCRs come from a man aged 30 to 39 in good health. Each CDR3 is given with its conserved first and last residue. A D gene is named only where the DNA matches it firmly. Size is omitted from some rows. Given values are once, few, many or a class for expanded clones.

J gene: TRBJ1-4
D gene: .
clone size: .
V gene: TRBV2
CDR3 protein: CASSGSGTTNEKLFF
CDR3 DNA: TGTGCCAGCAGTGGTAGCGGGACCACTAATGAAAAACTGTTTTTT

J gene: TRBJ2-3
D gene: .
clone size: .
V gene: TRBV24-1
CDR3 protein: CATSDFELGTVADTQYF
CDR3 DNA: TGTGCCACCAGTGATTTCGAGCTGGGAACAGTAGCAGATACGCAGTATTTT

J gene: TRBJ2-3
D gene: .
clone size: .
V gene: TRBV5-4
CDR3 protein: CASSLRTDTDTQYF
CDR3 DNA: TGTGCCAGCAGCTTGAGGACTGACACAGATACGCAGTATTTT

J gene: TRBJ2-1
D gene: .
clone size: few
V gene: TRBV7-7
CDR3 protein: CASSPFEGRNEQFF
CDR3 DNA: TGTGCCAGCAGCCCCTTTGAGGGTCGTAATGAGCAGTTCTTC

J gene: TRBJ2-7
D gene: TRBD1
clone size: .
V gene: TRBV6-1
CDR3 protein: CASSERVGTGGLAYEQYF
CDR3 DNA: TGTGCCAGCAGTGAAAGGGTAGGGACAGGGGGATTAGCCTACGAGCAGTACTTC

J gene: TRBJ1-1
D gene: .
clone size: .
V gene: TRBV7-9
CDR3 protein: CASSLAAGPNTEAFF
CDR3 DNA: TGTGCCAGCAGCTTAGCGGCAGGACCGAACACTGAAGCTTTCTTT

J gene: TRBJ1-2
D gene: .
clone size: .
V gene: TRBV5-1
CDR3 protein: CASSLAGFNYGCTF
CDR3 DNA: TGCGCCAGCAGCTTGGCTGGGTTCAACTATGGCTGCACCTTC

J gene: TRBJ1-3
D gene: TRBD1
clone size: .
V gene: TRBV4-2
CDR3 protein: CASSKVRTGGDSGNTIYF
CDR3 DNA: TGTGCCAGCAGCAAAGTTCGGACAGGTGGGGACTCTGGAAACACCATATATTTT

J gene: TRBJ2-7
D gene: TRBD2
clone size: once
V gene: TRBV3-1/TRBV3-2
CDR3 protein: CASSQDSMVAGGQREQYF
CDR3 DNA: TGTGCCAGCAGCCAAGATAGCATGGTAGCGGGGGGCCAACGGGAGCAGTACTTC

J gene: TRBJ2-1
D gene: .
clone size: .
V gene: TRBV9
CDR3 protein: CASSVYGSSYNEQFF
CDR3 DNA: TGTGCCAGCAGCGTATACGGGTCTTCCTACAATGAGCAGTTCTTC

J gene: TRBJ1-2
D gene: .
clone size: .
V gene: TRBV7-9
CDR3 protein: CASSPSPGTVNYGYTF
CDR3 DNA: TGTGCCAGCAGCCCAAGCCCCGGGACGGTAAACTATGGCTACACCTTC

J gene: TRBJ2-7
D gene: .
clone size: .
V gene: TRBV13
CDR3 protein: CASSSRDTAYEQYF
CDR3 DNA: TGTGCCAGCAGCTCCCGGGACACTGCCTACGAGCAGTACTTC

J gene: TRBJ1-6
D gene: .
clone size: .
V gene: TRBV12-3/TRBV12-4
CDR3 protein: CASNHGNSPLHF
CDR3 DNA: TGTGCCAGCAACCACGGTAATTCACCCCTCCACTTT

J gene: TRBJ2-7
D gene: .
clone size: .
V gene: TRBV7-2
CDR3 protein: CASSLSTGNSYEQYF
CDR3 DNA: TGTGCCAGCAGCTTATCCACAGGGAACTCTTACGAGCAGTACTTC

J gene: TRBJ2-3
D gene: .
clone size: .
V gene: TRBV27
CDR3 protein: CASSLDRLSTDTQYF
CDR3 DNA: TGTGCCAGCAGTTTAGACAGGCTTAGCACAGATACGCAGTATTTT

J gene: TRBJ1-5
D gene: .
clone size: .
V gene: TRBV12-3/TRBV12-4
CDR3 protein: CASSFRPNQPQHF
CDR3 DNA: TGTGCCAGCAGTTTCCGTCCCAATCAGCCCCAGCATTTT

J gene: TRBJ2-1
D gene: .
clone size: .
V gene: TRBV2
CDR3 protein: CASSEALLEGGEQFF
CDR3 DNA: TGTGCCAGCAGTGAAGCGCTTCTCGAGGGGGGAGAGCAGTTCTTC

J gene: TRBJ1-5
D gene: .
clone size: .
V gene: TRBV4-1
CDR3 protein: CASSQESQAYSNQPQHF
CDR3 DNA: TGCGCCAGCAGCCAAGAGTCACAGGCCTATAGCAATCAGCCCCAGCATTTT

J gene: TRBJ2-7
D gene: .
clone size: few
V gene: TRBV10-3
CDR3 protein: CAISDYGGYEQYF
CDR3 DNA: TGTGCCATCAGTGATTACGGGGGCTACGAGCAGTACTTC

J gene: TRBJ1-6
D gene: .
clone size: .
V gene: TRBV5-1
CDR3 protein: CASSPEGGTNSPLHF
CDR3 DNA: TGCGCCAGCAGCCCCGAGGGGGGCACTAATTCACCCCTCCACTTT

J gene: TRBJ1-4
D gene: TRBD1
clone size: .
V gene: TRBV3-1/TRBV3-2
CDR3 protein: CASSGQGGGEKLFF
CDR3 DNA: TGTGCCAGCAGCGGACAGGGGGGCGGTGAAAAACTGTTTTTT

J gene: TRBJ1-4
D gene: TRBD1
clone size: .
V gene: TRBV5-6
CDR3 protein: CASSLWTGLEEKLFF
CDR3 DNA: TGTGCCAGCAGCCTGTGGACAGGGTTGGAGGAAAAACTGTTTTTT

J gene: TRBJ2-4
D gene: .
clone size: .
V gene: TRBV7-9
CDR3 protein: CASSLALGRTKNIQYF
CDR3 DNA: TGTGCCAGCAGCTTAGCCCTCGGACGTACAAAAAACATTCAGTACTTC

J gene: TRBJ2-1
D gene: .
clone size: .
V gene: TRBV18
CDR3 protein: CASSPNPTHSGNMRQFF
CDR3 DNA: TGTGCCAGCTCACCTAATCCCACCCACTCGGGGAATATGAGGCAGTTCTTC

J gene: TRBJ2-7
D gene: TRBD2
clone size: once
V gene: TRBV6-5
CDR3 protein: CASRISGGPAYEQYF
CDR3 DNA: TGTGCCAGCAGAATAAGCGGGGGGCCTGCCTACGAGCAGTACTTC

J gene: TRBJ2-3
D gene: TRBD2
clone size: .
V gene: TRBV7-3
CDR3 protein: CASSLMERGTYTDTQYF
CDR3 DNA: TGTGCCAGCAGCTTAATGGAGCGGGGGACGTACACAGATACGCAGTATTTT

J gene: TRBJ1-5
D gene: TRBD1
clone size: few
V gene: TRBV18
CDR3 protein: CASSPGQLTNQPQHF
CDR3 DNA: TGTGCCAGCTCGCCGGGACAGCTCACCAATCAGCCCCAGCATTTT

J gene: TRBJ1-1
D gene: .
clone size: .
V gene: TRBV5-1
CDR3 protein: CASSLKFNTEAFF
CDR3 DNA: TGCGCCAGCAGCTTGAAATTCAACACTGAAGCTTTCTTT

J gene: TRBJ2-5
D gene: .
clone size: once
V gene: TRBV3-1/TRBV3-2
CDR3 protein: CASNSTRTAETQYF
CDR3 DNA: TGTGCCAGCAACTCGACCCGGACAGCGGAGACCCAGTACTTC

J gene: TRBJ1-6
D gene: .
clone size: .
V gene: TRBV30
CDR3 protein: CAWTGNGNSPLHF
CDR3 DNA: TGTGCCTGGACAGGCAACGGTAATTCACCCCTCCACTTT

J gene: TRBJ2-2
D gene: .
clone size: .
V gene: TRBV3-1/TRBV3-2
CDR3 protein: CASSTLVSGELFF
CDR3 DNA: TGTGCCAGCAGCACCTTAGTTAGCGGGGAGCTGTTTTTT

J gene: TRBJ2-2
D gene: .
clone size: few
V gene: TRBV30
CDR3 protein: CAWTPWGSGELFF
CDR3 DNA: TGTGCCTGGACTCCTTGGGGCTCCGGGGAGCTGTTTTTT

J gene: TRBJ2-6
D gene: .
clone size: .
V gene: TRBV28
CDR3 protein: CASSSATGSGANVLTF
CDR3 DNA: TGTGCCAGCAGTTCCGCTACAGGGTCCGGGGCCAACGTCCTGACTTTC

J gene: TRBJ2-3
D gene: .
clone size: .
V gene: TRBV29-1
CDR3 protein: CSVGGKLTDTQYF
CDR3 DNA: TGCAGCGTCGGGGGCAAACTCACAGATACGCAGTATTTT

J gene: TRBJ2-1
D gene: TRBD2
clone size: .
V gene: TRBV6-6
CDR3 protein: CASSYTYATSGGALGEQFF
CDR3 DNA: TGTGCCAGCAGCTATACTTATGCTACTAGCGGGGGGGCCCTTGGTGAGCAGTTCTTC

J gene: TRBJ1-2
D gene: .
clone size: .
V gene: TRBV4-1
CDR3 protein: CASSQLGDRHGYTF
CDR3 DNA: TGCGCCAGCAGCCAATTGGGGGACCGCCATGGCTACACCTTC

J gene: TRBJ1-2
D gene: .
clone size: .
V gene: TRBV11-2
CDR3 protein: CASSLVPQGRGATF
CDR3 DNA: TGTGCCAGCAGCTTAGTTCCCCAGGGCCGGGGGGCCACCTTC

J gene: TRBJ1-1
D gene: .
clone size: .
V gene: TRBV27
CDR3 protein: CASSSLMNTEAFF
CDR3 DNA: TGTGCCAGCAGTTCCCTGATGAACACTGAAGCTTTCTTT

J gene: TRBJ1-6
D gene: TRBD1
clone size: .
V gene: TRBV2
CDR3 protein: CASSSQTGANNSPLHF
CDR3 DNA: TGTGCCAGCAGTTCCCAGACAGGGGCCAACAATTCACCCCTCCACTTT

J gene: TRBJ1-2
D gene: .
clone size: .
V gene: TRBV5-1
CDR3 protein: CASSLVGDTNSGGYTF
CDR3 DNA: TGCGCCAGCAGCTTGGTAGGGGACACCAACAGTGGGGGCTACACCTTC

J gene: TRBJ1-3
D gene: .
clone size: .
V gene: TRBV5-5
CDR3 protein: CASSLDTGFGNTIYF
CDR3 DNA: TGTGCCAGCAGCTTGGACACAGGGTTCGGAAACACCATATATTTT